Following are 8 T cell receptor beta chains from one sample sequenced in a study of tumour-infiltrating T cells in Burkitt lymphoma (dated by TCRdb to the early 2020s). Library generation was performed with the immunoSEQ multiplex PCR assay. TCRdb's version of the immuneACCESS table is confined to in-frame rearrangements and falls short of the full clone set. An unresolved V gene accounts for under half of the shortfall where checked; the remainder is of unknown origin. The sample table lists around 15,000 clones, around four fifths of them with a count of one. The ten top clones hold under 2.5% of the sample. The sequenced material came from tumor tissue. The source of these receptors is a human donor with diffuse large B-cell lymphoma.

The chain recombines TRBV5-6 with TRBJ1-1; D uncertain. V lost 0 bases and J 2 bases, leaving 20 bases between the germline ends. This CDR3 comprises 18 residues. The germline V gene encodes CDR1 SGHDT and CDR2 YYEEEE. CDR3 DNA sequence: TGTGCCAGCAGCTTGGCAGGTGTAGGCTCCAGGTCAAACACTGAAGCTTTCTTT. It encodes CASSLAGVGSRSNTEAFF.

This sequence joins TRBV7-2 and TRBJ1-4; TRBD1 aligns across 9 bases. Germline CDR1 and CDR2: SGHTA and FQGNSA. V was pared by 1 base and J by 7 bases, with 4 bases of the junction left unmatched. The CDR3 is 15 amino acids. Written as DNA, the CDR3 is TGTGCCAGCAGCTTAGGTGGGACAGGGATTGAAAAACTGTTTTTT. Translating it yields CASSLGGTGIEKLFF.

The CDR3 protein is CASSSETNTGELFF. CDR3 nucleotide sequence: TGCGCCAGCAGCTCGGAGACCAACACCGGGGAGCTGTTTTTT. The chain carries TRBV5-1 and TRBJ2-2, with D unclear. Germline loops: CDR1 SGHRS, CDR2 YFSETQ. The V end was cut by 3 bases, the J end by 2 bases, with 8 bases between. The CDR3 is 14 residues long.

V and J are TRBV4-3 and TRBJ2-7; possibly TRBD1 or TRBD2 for D (5 bases each). Trimming shortened V by 3 bases and J by 2 bases, and 8 bases separated the two germline ends. Germline CDR1 LGHNA, CDR2 YSLEER. This CDR3 is 13 amino acids long. CDR3 in DNA: TGCGCCAGCAGCCAGGGGGTCGCCTACGAGCAGTACTTC. It encodes CASSQGVAYEQYF.

The V gene is TRBV14, the J gene TRBJ2-2; D not certain. With 1 base removed from V and 5 bases from J, the gap between germline ends came to 8 bases. The length of the CDR3 is 14 residues. Germline values: CDR1 SGHDN, CDR2 FVKESK. Written as DNA, the CDR3 is TGTGCCAGCAGCCAAGGGTCCACAACCGGGGAGCTGTTTTTT. Translated: CASSQGSTTGELFF.

This chain links TRBV7-2 with TRBJ2-2, with unresolved D. Germline CDR1 and CDR2: SGHTA and FQGNSA. The V gene lost 0 bases and the J gene lost 3 bases, with 5 bases spanning the gap. This CDR3 region has 14 residues. This chain's CDR3 is CASSLAGYTGELFF. CDR3 DNA sequence: TGTGCCAGCAGCTTAGCCGGATACACCGGGGAGCTGTTTTTT.

The chain carries TRBV11-2 and TRBJ2-2; D remains ambiguous. This CDR3 is 15 amino acids long. Germline CDR1 SGHAT, CDR2 FQNNGV. V was cut by 0 bases and J by 4 bases, with 9 bases left in between. The CDR3 DNA is TGTGCCAGCAGCTTAGATCCCGGACCCACCGGGGAGCTGTTTTTT. As protein: CASSLDPGPTGELFF.

This sequence joins TRBV6-5 and TRBJ2-4; perhaps TRBD2 as D (7 bases). This CDR3 has 14 amino acids. The V gene lost 4 bases and the J gene lost 7 bases, with 14 bases spanning the gap. Germline V CDR1 and CDR2: MNHEY, SVGAGI. The CDR3 DNA is TGTGCCAGCAGTTCCTGGGCGGGGGCTAACATTCAGTACTTC. Translated, it gives CASSSWAGANIQYF.